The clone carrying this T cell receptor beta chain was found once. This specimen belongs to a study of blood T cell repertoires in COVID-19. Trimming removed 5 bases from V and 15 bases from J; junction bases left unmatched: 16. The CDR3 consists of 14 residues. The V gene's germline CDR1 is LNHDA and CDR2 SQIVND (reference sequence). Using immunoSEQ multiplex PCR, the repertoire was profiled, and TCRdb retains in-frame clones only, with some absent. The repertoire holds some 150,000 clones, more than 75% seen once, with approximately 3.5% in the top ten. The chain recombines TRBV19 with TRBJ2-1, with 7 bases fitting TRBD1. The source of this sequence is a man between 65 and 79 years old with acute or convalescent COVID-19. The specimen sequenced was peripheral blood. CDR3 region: CASSPGPRQGVRFF. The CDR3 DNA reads TGTGCCAGTAGTCCCGGCCCAAGACAGGGAGTAAGGTTCTTC.